These T cell receptor beta chains were read from a single sample in a study of somatic mutations in cytotoxic T cells in rheumatoid arthritis. Method: immunoSEQ multiplex PCR; TCRdb's copy keeps in-frame clones and lacks some. Here the sample spans 15,000 to 20,000 clones, 80% being singletons. The sequencing input was CD8+ T cells sorted from blood. Receptors were obtained from an adult with rheumatoid arthritis. Both conserved end residues are part of each CDR3. D genes are given only for firm matches. Some rows have no size entry. The others give once, few or many, or a class for an expanded clone.

>NA|TRBV2|NA|TRBJ1-4
CASKVGATNEKLFF
TGTGCCAGCAAAGTCGGAGCAACTAATGAAAAACTGTTTTTT
>NA|TRBV5-6|TRBD1|TRBJ2-2
CASSLGTGGVVSGELFF
TGTGCCAGCAGCCTTGGGACAGGAGGGGTGGTTTCCGGGGAGCTGTTTTTT
>few|TRBV19|NA|TRBJ1-2
CASKGHGYTF
TGTGCCAGTAAGGGGCATGGCTACACCTTC
>once|TRBV15|NA|TRBJ2-5
CATSRDGETQYF
TGTGCCACCAGCAGAGATGGGGAGACCCAGTACTTC
>NA|TRBV6-1|NA|TRBJ1-5
CAIRGAPNYQPQHF
TGTGCCATACGGGGGGCCCCTAACTATCAGCCCCAGCATTTT
>NA|TRBV28|TRBD1|TRBJ1-2
CASGQGQGYGYTF
TGTGCCAGCGGCCAGGGACAGGGTTATGGCTACACCTTC
>NA|TRBV7-9|NA|TRBJ2-6
CASILAKSGANVLTF
TGTGCCAGCATCTTGGCGAAGAGTGGGGCCAACGTCCTGACTTTC
>NA|TRBV19|TRBD1|TRBJ1-2
CASSAGDRVFHGYTF
TGTGCCAGTAGTGCCGGGGACAGGGTTTTCCATGGCTACACCTTC
>NA|TRBV28|NA|TRBJ1-2
CASSIMTGNYGYTF
TGTGCCAGCAGTATCATGACGGGCAACTATGGCTACACCTTC
>NA|TRBV19|NA|TRBJ2-7
CASSPLLGGSYEQYF
TGTGCCAGTAGTCCCCTCCTTGGGGGATCCTACGAGCAGTACTTC
>NA|TRBV10-2|NA|TRBJ1-5
CASSPLEGNQPQHF
TGCGCCAGCAGTCCACTCGAGGGCAATCAGCCCCAGCATTTT
>NA|TRBV19|TRBD1|TRBJ1-2
CASSISPGGAGGYTF
TGTGCCAGTAGTATTAGTCCAGGGGGCGCCGGTGGCTACACCTTC
>NA|TRBV10-3|NA|TRBJ1-2
CAISDGASNYGYTF
TGTGCCATCAGTGATGGGGCCTCTAACTATGGCTACACCTTC
>NA|TRBV5-4|NA|TRBJ1-2
CASSLSGSYYGYTF
TGTGCCAGCAGCTTATCCGGGAGCTACTATGGCTACACCTTC
>NA|TRBV19|TRBD1|TRBJ1-1
CASIPGQGYAEAFF
TGTGCCAGTATCCCGGGACAGGGGTACGCTGAAGCTTTCTTT
>NA|TRBV4-1|TRBD1|TRBJ1-2
CASSQDRTGTYGYTF
TGCGCCAGCAGCCAAGACCGGACAGGAACGTATGGCTACACCTTC
>NA|TRBV19|NA|TRBJ1-1
CASSPRMGNTEAFF
TGTGCCAGTAGTCCGAGGATGGGGAACACTGAAGCTTTCTTT
>once|TRBV29-1|TRBD2|TRBJ2-1
CSVDEAGGNNEQFF
TGCAGCGTTGACGAAGCGGGGGGGAACAATGAGCAGTTCTTC